This passage covers 26 T cell receptor beta chains from one sample sequenced in a study of cytomegalovirus exposure and HLA in healthy donors. The study ran its PCR with 60 Vbeta and 13 Jbeta primers. Only in-frame clones appear in the TCRdb table, and some are missing; sequencing was by immunoSEQ multiplex PCR. The sample gives some 130,000 clones, roughly 80% of which show up once; about 8.1% is in the top ten. The sample taken for sequencing was PBMCs. These receptors came from a woman aged 45-65 years in good health and CMV-seropositive.

The rearrangement links TRBV6-6 to TRBJ1-1; no definite D call. The CDR3 has 14 amino acids. The V gene lost 0 bases and the J gene lost 0 bases, with 5 bases spanning the gap. From germline, CDR1 is MNHNY and CDR2 SVGAGI (reference sequence). CDR3 residues: CASSYSQLNTEAFF. The CDR3 nucleotides read TGTGCCAGCAGTTACTCCCAATTGAACACTGAAGCTTTCTTT.

This clone was observed once. The J gene is TRBJ2-7, the V gene TRBV5-8; 10 bases map to TRBD2. This CDR3 is 15 amino acids long. J was trimmed by 4 bases and V by 3 bases; bases with no gene match: 7. Looked up from germline, CDR1 is SGHTS and CDR2 is YDEGEE. CDR3 region: CASSSWTSGPYEQYF. DNA for the CDR3: TGTGCCAGCAGCTCGTGGACTAGCGGACCGTACGAGCAGTACTTC. The variable domain in full, completed from reference TRBV5-8 and TRBJ2-7, reads EAGVTQSPTHLIKTRGQQATLRCSPISGHTSVYWYQQALGLGLQFLLWYDEGEERNRGNFPPRFSGRQFPNYSSELNVNALELEDSALYLCASSSWTSGPYEQYFGPGTRLTVT.

The J gene is TRBJ1-5, the V gene TRBV19, with TRBD1 matching over 7 bases. There are 14 residues in the CDR3. The V gene's germline CDR1 is LNHDA and CDR2 SQIVND (reference sequence). The trim removed 7 bases at V and 4 bases at J, leaving 7 bases unmatched. The CDR3 DNA reads TGTGCCAGTACTAAGACAGGGCTTAATCAGCCCCAGCATTTT. It is translated as CASTKTGLNQPQHF.

This clone occurred once. The V call is TRBV7-9, the J call TRBJ2-7; D is possibly TRBD1 (6 bases). The ends were cut back, 5 bases at V and 0 bases at J, with 17 bases in the middle. CDR3 length equals 16 residues. CDR1 is SEHNR, CDR2 FQNEAQ, per germline (reference sequence). The CDR3 DNA sequence: TGTGCCAGCAGCGAGGGGGAACTTAGCTACTCCTACGAGCAGTACTTC. As protein: CASSEGELSYSYEQYF.

The chain carries TRBV30 and TRBJ1-2, with TRBD1 identical over 7 bases. The trim removed 2 bases at V and 9 bases at J, leaving 6 bases unmatched. The CDR3 has 12 amino acids. In germline, CDR1 is GTSNPN, CDR2 SVGIG (reference sequence). The CDR3 DNA reads TGTGCCTGGAGTCGGGACAGCTACTGCTACACCTTC. Translation: CAWSRDSYCYTF.

The chain links TRBV4-2 to TRBJ2-7; 9 bases are shared with TRBD1. CDR3 length equals 15 residues. The junction had 9 bases not matched to a gene; V was cut back by 4 bases and J by 5 bases. CDR1 is LGHNA and CDR2 is YNFKEQ in the germline V gene. CDR3 protein: CASSPGTGILHEQYF. DNA for the CDR3: TGTGCCAGCAGCCCCGGGACAGGGATACTCCACGAGCAGTACTTC.

The J gene is TRBJ2-7, the V gene TRBV20-1, with no clear D. Germline CDR1 and CDR2: DFQATT and SNEGSKA (reference sequence). This CDR3 contains 11 residues. V was pared by 6 bases and J by 7 bases, with 13 bases between. The CDR3 DNA is TGCAGTGCCCCCTACCCCCGGGAGCAGTACTTC. Amino acids: CSAPYPREQYF.

This clone came up a few times. The chain recombines TRBV19 with TRBJ1-1, with 8 bases aligning to TRBD1. V shed 8 bases and J 3 bases; nucleotides not matched to a gene: 5. CDR3 length: 13 residues. Germline V gene data show CDR1 as LNHDA and CDR2 as SQIVND (reference sequence). The CDR3 here is CASFDRGYTEAFF. As DNA, the CDR3 is TGTGCCAGTTTTGACAGGGGATACACTGAAGCTTTCTTT.

The table lists this clone with a count of one. The chain recombines TRBV15 with TRBJ2-1; no reliable D call. Trimming stripped 6 bases from V and 7 bases from J, with 16 bases between. In germline, CDR1 is LNHNV, CDR2 YYDKDF (reference sequence). The CDR3 covers 14 residues. The CDR3 spells CATSLHPDPNEQFF. DNA of the CDR3: TGTGCCACCAGTCTTCACCCAGATCCGAATGAGCAGTTCTTC.

The V call is TRBV5-1, the J call TRBJ1-3; D call uncertain. Germline V gene data show CDR1 as SGHRS and CDR2 as YFSETQ. Deletions cut 0 bases from V and 3 bases from J, with 10 bases between. The CDR3 has 15 residues. The chain's CDR3 is CASSLAVPGGNTIYF. CDR3 coding DNA: TGCGCCAGCAGCTTGGCCGTTCCGGGTGGAAACACCATATATTTT.

This clone has only a few counts. This sequence joins TRBV5-6 and TRBJ2-7; no firm D call. From germline, CDR1 is SGHDT and CDR2 YYEEEE. This CDR3 has 12 residues. Trimming left V 4 bases short and J 4 bases short, with 9 bases between. The CDR3 sequence is CASSPFGYEQYF. DNA for the CDR3: TGTGCCAGCAGCCCTTTCGGGTACGAGCAGTACTTC.

The CDR3 protein is CASSSAGTSYEQYF. For the CDR3, the DNA is TGTGCCAGCAGCTCCGCCGGGACTTCCTACGAGCAGTACTTC. The chain is built from TRBV7-9 and TRBJ2-7, with D maybe TRBD2 (6 bases). The CDR3 runs 14 residues. V was pared by 4 bases and J by 1 base, with 11 bases between. Germline V gives CDR1 SEHNR, CDR2 FQNEAQ (reference sequence). The complete variable domain, with remaining parts taken from reference TRBV7-9 and TRBJ2-7, reads DTGVSQNPRHKITKRGQNVTFRCDPISEHNRLYWYRQTLGQGPEFLTYFQNEAQLEKSRLLSDRFSAERPKGSFSTLEIQRTEQGDSAMYLCASSSAGTSYEQYFGPGTRLTVT.

The chain recombines TRBV28 with TRBJ1-5, with no clear D. Trimming shortened V by 3 bases and J by 0 bases, and 6 bases separated the two germline ends. Per germline, CDR1 MDHEN and CDR2 SYDVKM. The CDR3 is made up of 14 amino acids. The DNA for the CDR3 is TGTGCCAGCAGTTTGGTAGATAGCAATCAGCCCCAGCATTTT. This codes for CASSLVDSNQPQHF.

The chain combines TRBV29-1 with TRBJ1-1; possible D gene TRBD1, 5 bases. The CDR3 is made up of 14 amino acids. V was shortened by 1 base and J by 4 bases, with 13 bases between the two germline ends. CDR1 and CDR2 from the germline V gene are SQVTM and ANQGSEA. CDR3 protein: CSVEGTIRGTEAFF. The CDR3 region has the DNA TGCAGCGTTGAAGGTACCATAAGGGGCACTGAAGCTTTCTTT. The full variable domain, in which reference TRBV29-1 and TRBJ1-1 provide the parts outside the CDR3, is SAVISQKPSRDICQRGTSLTIQCQVDSQVTMMFWYRQQPGQSLTLIATANQGSEATYESGFVIDKFPISRPNLTFSTLTVSNMSPEDSSIYLCSVEGTIRGTEAFFGQGTRLTVV.

The genes are TRBV7-9 and TRBJ1-1; 8 bases line up with TRBD1. This CDR3 is built from 13 residues. Germline V gene lookup returns CDR1 SEHNR and CDR2 FQNEAQ (reference sequence). With 5 bases clipped from V and 5 bases from J, the junction kept 4 bases outside the gene matches. The chain's CDR3 is CASSLTGVTEAFF. CDR3 in DNA: TGTGCCAGCAGCCTGACAGGGGTGACTGAAGCTTTCTTT.

This clone showed up just once. The chain joins TRBV6-1 to TRBJ2-7; D unclear. The CDR3 runs 13 residues. CDR1 and CDR2 from the germline V gene are MNHNS and SASEGT. Trimming took off 5 bases at V and 3 bases at J, with 11 bases between the two ends. DNA for the CDR3: TGTGCCAGCAGTTGGCTGGGCAGCTACGAGCAGTACTTC. It yields the protein CASSWLGSYEQYF.

V usage is TRBV5-4 and J usage is TRBJ1-2, with D maybe TRBD1 (5 bases). Trimming cost V 4 bases and J 1 base, with 14 bases left between them. Germline values: CDR1 SGHNT, CDR2 YYREEE (reference sequence). The CDR3 runs to 15 residues. CDR3: CASSPYGGFNYGYTF. The DNA for the CDR3 is TGTGCCAGCAGCCCCTACGGGGGGTTTAACTATGGCTACACCTTC.

The V and J genes are TRBV11-1 and TRBJ2-1, with 10 bases aligning to TRBD2. The CDR3 runs to 17 residues. V lost 5 bases to trimming and J lost 3 bases; unmatched junction nucleotides: 10. Germline CDR1 and CDR2: SGHAT and FQDESV (reference sequence). The CDR3 reads CASSRGSGRFDYNEQFF. In DNA form, the CDR3 reads TGTGCCAGCAGCCGGGGTAGCGGGAGGTTCGACTACAATGAGCAGTTCTTC.

V and J are TRBV5-1 and TRBJ2-1; 11 nucleotides match TRBD2. The germline CDR1 and CDR2 sequences are SGHRS and YFSETQ. The CDR3 has 15 residues. Trimming removed 4 bases from V and 6 bases from J; junction bases left unmatched: 6. The DNA of the CDR3 is TGCGCCAGCAGCCCGGGACTAGCGGATACCAATGAGCAGTTCTTC. Protein sequence: CASSPGLADTNEQFF. Based on the CDR3 plus reference TRBV5-1 and TRBJ2-1, the full variable domain is KAGVTQTPRYLIKTRGQQVTLSCSPISGHRSVSWYQQTPGQGLQFLFEYFSETQRNKGNFPGRFSGRQFSNSRSEMNVSTLELGDSALYLCASSPGLADTNEQFFGPGTRLTVL.

The V gene is TRBV30, the J gene TRBJ1-1; 9 nucleotides agree with TRBD1. The ends lost 0 bases at V and 8 bases at J; junction bases unmatched: 7. Germline CDR1 is GTSNPN and CDR2 is SVGIG (reference sequence). The CDR3 contains 14 residues. The CDR3 DNA is TGTGCCTGGAGTGTAAAAGCCGGACAGGGGGAAGCTTTCTTT. Encoded protein: CAWSVKAGQGEAFF.

The chain couples TRBV4-1 to TRBJ1-4; D is possibly TRBD1 (6 bases). This CDR3 comprises 15 residues. The germline V gene has CDR1 MGHRA and CDR2 YSYEKL. V was trimmed by 1 base and J by 8 bases, leaving 14 bases between them. DNA for the CDR3: TGCGCCAGCAGCCAAGGGACAGTTGGTGGAGAAAAACTGTTTTTT. Translation: CASSQGTVGGEKLFF.

The chain links TRBV7-2 to TRBJ1-1; TRBD1 matches at 8 bases. V lost 5 bases to trimming and J lost 3 bases; unmatched junction nucleotides: 11. The CDR3 runs to 16 residues. Germline-derived CDR1 and CDR2 are SGHTA and FQGNSA. CDR3 nucleotides: TGTGCCAGCAGCACGCCACAGGGGGGGGGATACACTGAAGCTTTCTTT. The encoded protein is CASSTPQGGGYTEAFF.

This CDR3 reads CASSFGVRNTIYF. CDR3 nucleotides: TGCGCCAGCAGCTTCGGTGTCAGAAACACCATATATTTT. J is TRBJ1-3 and V is TRBV5-1; D call uncertain. Per the germline V gene, CDR1 is SGHRS and CDR2 is YFSETQ. V was clipped by 2 bases and J by 5 bases, with 8 bases between them. The length of the CDR3 is 13 residues.

This chain joins TRBV6-6 and TRBJ2-3, with D maybe TRBD1 (6 bases). The CDR3 runs to 15 residues. Trimming took 6 bases from V and 1 from J, leaving 14 bases between them. Germline loops: CDR1 MNHNY, CDR2 SVGAGI (reference sequence). CDR3 loop: CASRLQGGRTDTQYF. CDR3 DNA sequence: TGTGCCAGCAGACTACAGGGCGGTCGCACAGATACGCAGTATTTT.

The chain employs TRBV28 and TRBJ1-3; 7 bases match TRBD1. After removal of 1 base from V and 2 bases from J, the junction contained 5 bases not matched to a gene. Germline CDR1 MDHEN, CDR2 SYDVKM. The CDR3 spans 16 residues. Here the CDR3 reads CASSLLGTAAGNTIYF. CDR3 bases: TGTGCCAGCAGTTTATTGGGGACAGCAGCTGGAAACACCATATATTTT.

This clone was detected a few times. This sequence joins TRBV7-8 and TRBJ2-2, with 9 positions matching TRBD2. The trim removed 5 bases at V and 1 base at J, leaving 5 bases unmatched. The germline V gene encodes CDR1 SGHVS and CDR2 FQNEAQ. The CDR3 extends over 16 amino acids. DNA for the CDR3: TGTGCCAGCAGCGAGTCTAGCGGGATGAACACCGGGGAGCTGTTTTTT. This translates into CASSESSGMNTGELFF.